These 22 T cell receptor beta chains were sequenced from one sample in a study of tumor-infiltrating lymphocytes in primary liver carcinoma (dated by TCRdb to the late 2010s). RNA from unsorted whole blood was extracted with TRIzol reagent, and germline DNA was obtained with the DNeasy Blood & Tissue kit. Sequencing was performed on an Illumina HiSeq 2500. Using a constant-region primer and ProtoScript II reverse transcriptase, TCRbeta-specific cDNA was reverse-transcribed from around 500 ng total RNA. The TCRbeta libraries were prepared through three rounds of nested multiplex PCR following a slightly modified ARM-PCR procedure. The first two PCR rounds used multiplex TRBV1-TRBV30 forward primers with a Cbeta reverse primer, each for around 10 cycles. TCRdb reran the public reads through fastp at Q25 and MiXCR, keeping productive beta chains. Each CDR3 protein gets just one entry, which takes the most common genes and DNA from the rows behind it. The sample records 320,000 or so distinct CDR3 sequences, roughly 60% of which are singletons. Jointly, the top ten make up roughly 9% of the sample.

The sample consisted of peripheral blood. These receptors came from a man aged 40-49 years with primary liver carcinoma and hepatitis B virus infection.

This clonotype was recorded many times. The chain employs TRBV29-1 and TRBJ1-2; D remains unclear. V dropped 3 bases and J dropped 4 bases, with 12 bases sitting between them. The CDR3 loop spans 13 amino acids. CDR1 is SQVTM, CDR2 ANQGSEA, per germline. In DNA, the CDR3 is TGCAGCGTTGACAGCTTAAGCTCCTATGGCTACACCTTC. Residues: CSVDSLSSYGYTF.

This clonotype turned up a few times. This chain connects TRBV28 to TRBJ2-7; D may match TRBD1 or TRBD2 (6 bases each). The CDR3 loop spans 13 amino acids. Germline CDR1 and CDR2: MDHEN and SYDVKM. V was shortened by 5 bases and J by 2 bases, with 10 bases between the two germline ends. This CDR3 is CASSGGQAYEQYF. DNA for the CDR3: TGTGCCAGCAGTGGGGGGCAGGCCTACGAGCAGTACTTC.

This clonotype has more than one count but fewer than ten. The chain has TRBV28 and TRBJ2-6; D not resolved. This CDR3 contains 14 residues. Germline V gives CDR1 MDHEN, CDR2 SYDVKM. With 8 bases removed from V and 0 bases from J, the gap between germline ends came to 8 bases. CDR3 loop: CASRTASGANVLTF. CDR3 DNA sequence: TGTGCCAGCCGGACGGCCTCTGGGGCCAACGTCCTGACTTTC.

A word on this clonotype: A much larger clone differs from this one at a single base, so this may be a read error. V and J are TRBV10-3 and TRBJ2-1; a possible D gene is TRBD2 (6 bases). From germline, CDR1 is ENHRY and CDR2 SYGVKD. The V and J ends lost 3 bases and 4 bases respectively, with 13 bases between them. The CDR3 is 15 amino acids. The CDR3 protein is CAISERGKSYNEQFF. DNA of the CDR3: TGTGCCATCAGTGAACGCGGGAAATCGTACAATGAGCAGTTCTTC.

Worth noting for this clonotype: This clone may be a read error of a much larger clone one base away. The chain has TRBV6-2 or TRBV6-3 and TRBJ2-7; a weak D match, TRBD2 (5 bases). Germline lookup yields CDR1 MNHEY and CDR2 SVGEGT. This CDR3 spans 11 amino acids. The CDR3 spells CASDEGYDQYF. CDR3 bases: TGTGCCAGCGACGAGGGATACGATCAGTACTTC.

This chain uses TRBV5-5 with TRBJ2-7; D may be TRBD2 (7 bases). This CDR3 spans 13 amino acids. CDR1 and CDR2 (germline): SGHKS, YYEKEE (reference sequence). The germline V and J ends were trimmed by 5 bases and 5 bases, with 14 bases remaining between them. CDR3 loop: CASRTVGGHEQYF. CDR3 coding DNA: TGTGCCAGCAGGACGGTGGGGGGGCACGAGCAGTACTTC. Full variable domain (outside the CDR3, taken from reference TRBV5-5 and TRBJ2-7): DAGVTQSPTHLIKTRGQQVTLRCSPISGHKSVSWYQQVLGQGPQFIFQYYEKEERGRGNFPDRFSARQFPNYSSELNVNALLLGDSALYLCASRTVGGHEQYFGPGTRLTVT.

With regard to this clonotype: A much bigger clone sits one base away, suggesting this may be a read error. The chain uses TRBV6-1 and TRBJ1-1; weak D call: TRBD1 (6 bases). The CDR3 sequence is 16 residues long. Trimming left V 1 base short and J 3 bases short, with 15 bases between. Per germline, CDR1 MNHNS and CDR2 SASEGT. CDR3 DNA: TGTGCCAGCAGTGAAGGACAGGAGGCGAGGGACACTGAAGCTTTCTTT. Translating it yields CASSEGQEARDTEAFF.

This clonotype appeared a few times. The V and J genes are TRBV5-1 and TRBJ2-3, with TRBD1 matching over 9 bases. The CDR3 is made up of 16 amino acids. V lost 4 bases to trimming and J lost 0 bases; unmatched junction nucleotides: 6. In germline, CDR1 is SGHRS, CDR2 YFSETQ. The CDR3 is CASSRGGTGSTDTQYF. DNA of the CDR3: TGCGCCAGCAGCCGAGGCGGGACAGGGAGCACAGATACGCAGTATTTT. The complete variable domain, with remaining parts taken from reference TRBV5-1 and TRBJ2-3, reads KAGVTQTPRYLIKTRGQQVTLSCSPISGHRSVSWYQQTPGQGLQFLFEYFSETQRNKGNFPGRFSGRQFSNSRSEMNVSTLELGDSALYLCASSRGGTGSTDTQYFGPGTRLTVL.

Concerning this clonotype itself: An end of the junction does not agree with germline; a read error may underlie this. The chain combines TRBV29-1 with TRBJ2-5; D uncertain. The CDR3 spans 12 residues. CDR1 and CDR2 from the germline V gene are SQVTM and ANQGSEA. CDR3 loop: CSVHWGSETQCF. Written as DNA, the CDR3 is TGCAGCGTCCACTGGGGATCAGAGACCCAGTGCTTC.

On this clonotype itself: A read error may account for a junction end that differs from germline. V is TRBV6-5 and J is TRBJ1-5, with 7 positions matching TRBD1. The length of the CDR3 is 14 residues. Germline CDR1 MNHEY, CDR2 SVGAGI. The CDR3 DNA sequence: TGTGCCAGCAGGCCCGGGACAGCAAATCAGCCCCAGAATTTT. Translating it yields CASRPGTANQPQNF.

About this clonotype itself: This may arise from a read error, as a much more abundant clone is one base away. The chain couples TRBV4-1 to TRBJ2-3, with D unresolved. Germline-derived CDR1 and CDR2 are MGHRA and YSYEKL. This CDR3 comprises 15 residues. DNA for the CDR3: TGCGCCAGCAGCTACCGGGTATTGAGCACAGATATGCAGTATTTT. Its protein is CASSYRVLSTDMQYF.

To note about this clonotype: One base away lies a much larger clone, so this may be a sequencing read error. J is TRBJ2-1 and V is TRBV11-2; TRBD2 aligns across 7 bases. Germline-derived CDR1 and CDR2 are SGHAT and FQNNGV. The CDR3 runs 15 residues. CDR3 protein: CTSSLHWLAANEQFF. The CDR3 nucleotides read TGTACCAGCAGCTTACACTGGCTAGCGGCTAATGAGCAGTTCTTC.

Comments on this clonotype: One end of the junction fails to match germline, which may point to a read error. The CDR3 DNA sequence: TGTGCCGGCAGTTACCTGGTGGGGTACGAACAGTACTTC. This sequence encodes CAGSYLVGYEQYF. The V gene is TRBV12-3 or TRBV12-4, the J gene TRBJ2-7, with D unresolved. The CDR3 length is 13 residues.

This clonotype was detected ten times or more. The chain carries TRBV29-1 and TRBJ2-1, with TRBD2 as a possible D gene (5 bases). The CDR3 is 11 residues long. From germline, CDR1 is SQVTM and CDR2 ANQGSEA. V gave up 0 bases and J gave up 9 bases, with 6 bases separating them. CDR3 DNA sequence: TGCAGCGTTGAAGATGGAGGTGAGCAGTTCTTC. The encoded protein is CSVEDGGEQFF.

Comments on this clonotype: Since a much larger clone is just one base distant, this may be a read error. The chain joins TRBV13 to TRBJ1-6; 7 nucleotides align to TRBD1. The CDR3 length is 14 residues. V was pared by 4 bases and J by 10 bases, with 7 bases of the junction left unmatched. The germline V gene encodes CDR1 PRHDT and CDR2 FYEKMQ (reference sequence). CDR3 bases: TGTGCCAGCAGCTCGGGACAGTGTGTCTCACCCCTCCACTTT. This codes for CASSSGQCVSPLHF.

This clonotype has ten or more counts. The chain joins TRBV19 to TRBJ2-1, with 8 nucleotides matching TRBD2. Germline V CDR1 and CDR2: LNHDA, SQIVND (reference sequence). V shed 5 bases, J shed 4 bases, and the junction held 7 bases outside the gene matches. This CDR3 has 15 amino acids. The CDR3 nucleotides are TGTGCCAGTAGTCCTTTAGCGGGACAATACAATGAGCAGTTCTTC. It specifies CASSPLAGQYNEQFF.

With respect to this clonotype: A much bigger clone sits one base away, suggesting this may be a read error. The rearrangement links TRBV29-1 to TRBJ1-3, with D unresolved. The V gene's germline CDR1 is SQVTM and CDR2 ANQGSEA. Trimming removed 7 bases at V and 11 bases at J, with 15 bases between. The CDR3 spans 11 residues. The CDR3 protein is CSGSMADAIYF. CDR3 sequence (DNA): TGCAGCGGATCAATGGCGGACGCCATATATTTT.

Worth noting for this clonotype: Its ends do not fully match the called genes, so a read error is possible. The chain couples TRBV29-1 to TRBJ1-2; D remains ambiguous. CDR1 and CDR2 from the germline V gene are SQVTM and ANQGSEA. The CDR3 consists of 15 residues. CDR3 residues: CSVPSEAGRLSGYIF. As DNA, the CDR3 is TGCAGCGTCCCCAGCGAGGCAGGAAGGCTTTCTGGCTACATCTTC.

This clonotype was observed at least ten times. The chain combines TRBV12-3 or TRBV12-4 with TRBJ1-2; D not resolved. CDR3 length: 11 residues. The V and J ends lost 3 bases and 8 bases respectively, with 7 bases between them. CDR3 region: CASSLNGGYTF. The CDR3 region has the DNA TGTGCCAGCAGTTTGAATGGAGGCTACACCTTC.

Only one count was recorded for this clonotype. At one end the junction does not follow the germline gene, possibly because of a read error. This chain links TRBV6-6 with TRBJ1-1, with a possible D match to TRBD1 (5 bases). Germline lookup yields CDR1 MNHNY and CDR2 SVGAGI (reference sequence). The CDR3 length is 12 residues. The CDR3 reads CTSRWDPTEAFF. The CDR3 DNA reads TGTACCAGCAGATGGGACCCCACCGAAGCTTTCTTT.

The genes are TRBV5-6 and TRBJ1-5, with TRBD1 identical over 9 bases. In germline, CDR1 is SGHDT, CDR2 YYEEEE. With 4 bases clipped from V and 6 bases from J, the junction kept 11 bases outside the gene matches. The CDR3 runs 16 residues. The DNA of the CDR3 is TGTGCCAGCAGCCCCCCGGGGGACAGGGTTAGTCAGCCCCAGCATTTT. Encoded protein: CASSPPGDRVSQPQHF.

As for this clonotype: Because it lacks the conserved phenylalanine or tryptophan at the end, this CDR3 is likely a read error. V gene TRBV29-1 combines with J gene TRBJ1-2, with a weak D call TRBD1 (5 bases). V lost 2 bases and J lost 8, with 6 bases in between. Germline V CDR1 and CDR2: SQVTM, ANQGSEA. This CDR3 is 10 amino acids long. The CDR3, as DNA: TGCAGCGTTGAAAGGGACGGCTACACCTTA. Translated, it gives CSVERDGYTL.